This T cell receptor (beta chain) is from a study of beta chain features in type 1 diabetes. Study context: All samples combined gave under 110,000,000 sorted cells for examination. Study-level findings and limits: Naive, central memory and Treg TCRB repertoires seemed to resemble each other more closely in patients than they did in healthy donors. These data did not resolve whether HLA type affects TCRB rearrangement. For Type 1 diabetes patients, all four CD4+ subsets carried TCRB CDR3s that were moderately but significantly shorter.

The isolated RNA, all of it, was reverse transcribed, so expressed TCRB transcripts were what got sequenced. TCRdb keeps only in-frame clones here, not all; method: immunoSEQ multiplex PCR. Found here are 150,000 or so clones, roughly 59% of them singletons; the top ten hold about 0.081%. As regards this clone: No antigen is known for it.

The V gene lost 3 bases and the J gene lost 3 bases, with 7 bases spanning the gap. The germline gives CDR1 LGHNA, CDR2 YSLEER. This CDR3 spans 13 amino acids. The sequence came from a man in his thirties or forties with type 1 diabetes. Source material: naive CD4+ T cells from blood. The chain combines TRBV4-3 with TRBJ2-3, with D uncertain. CDR3 loop: CASSQGRTDTQYF. The CDR3 coding sequence is TGCGCCAGCAGCCAGGGCAGAACAGATACGCAGTATTTT.